The 9 T cell receptor beta chains below all came from one sample that was sequenced in a study of cytomegalovirus exposure and HLA in healthy donors. With 60 Vbeta and 13 Jbeta primers, the PCR was carried out. Clones were read by immunoSEQ multiplex PCR, and TCRdb kept only the in-frame ones, dropping some. Of a few hundred thousand clones in the sample, around 80% were seen once. The sample consisted of PBMCs. These receptors originate from a girl aged 2-15 years in good health and CMV-seronegative.

The V gene is TRBV5-4, the J gene TRBJ2-5; D unresolved. The CDR3 extends over 14 amino acids. V lost 4 bases, J lost 2 bases, and 12 bases lay in between. Germline values: CDR1 SGHNT, CDR2 YYREEE (reference sequence). The CDR3 region is CASSPSGRQETQYF. In DNA, the CDR3 is TGTGCCAGCAGCCCCAGTGGCAGGCAAGAGACCCAGTACTTC.

The rearrangement uses TRBV7-9 and TRBJ1-3; 7 positions agree with TRBD1. After removal of 2 bases from V and 7 bases from J, the junction contained 2 bases not matched to a gene. Germline V gene lookup returns CDR1 SEHNR and CDR2 FQNEAQ (reference sequence). CDR3 size: 13 residues. DNA of the CDR3: TGTGCCAGCAGCTTAACAGGGGCGAACACCATATATTTT. Amino acid sequence: CASSLTGANTIYF.

The chain couples TRBV19 to TRBJ1-5; TRBD1 agrees at 8 bases. CDR3 length: 14 residues. CDR1 and CDR2 from the germline V gene are LNHDA and SQIVND (reference sequence). V shed 6 bases, J shed 5 bases, and the junction held 6 bases outside the gene matches. The DNA for the CDR3 is TGTGCCAGTAGCTCCAGGGGGCTGTATCAGCCCCAGCATTTT. Its translation is CASSSRGLYQPQHF.

The chain carries TRBV29-1 and TRBJ2-5; no clear D. With the DNA end fitting TRBJ2-7 better, the J assignment may be wrong. The CDR3 totals 12 residues. Germline V gene lookup returns CDR1 SQVTM and CDR2 ANQGSEA. CDR3 in DNA: TGCAGCGTAACCCCGAGCTCCTACGAGCAGTACTTC. Protein product: CSVTPSSYEQYF.

This clone was seen once. V is TRBV7-9 and J is TRBJ2-7, with 9 bases matching TRBD1. The V segment lost 8 bases and the J segment 0 bases; nucleotides outside the gene matches: 8. The germline gives CDR1 SEHNR, CDR2 FQNEAQ (reference sequence). The CDR3 covers 15 residues. For the CDR3, the DNA is TGTGCCAGCCTAACACAGGGGGCTGACTCCTACGAGCAGTACTTC. It translates to CASLTQGADSYEQYF.

This chain links TRBV10-1 with TRBJ2-4; no clear D. There are 13 residues in the CDR3. Per germline, CDR1 WNHNN and CDR2 SYGVQD (reference sequence). Trimming removed 1 base at V and 9 bases at J, with 10 bases between. CDR3 bases: TGCGCCAGCAGTGAGTGGGCTGGTGGCATTCAGTACTTC. Protein sequence: CASSEWAGGIQYF.

This clone was counted only a few times. The chain employs TRBV29-1 and TRBJ1-1; possibly TRBD1 for D (6 bases). Trimming removed 6 bases at V and 5 bases at J, with 10 bases between. This CDR3 has 11 amino acids. Germline V gene sequence: CDR1 SQVTM, CDR2 ANQGSEA. The CDR3 coding sequence is TGCAGCGTGGTAAGGGGGACTGAAGCTTTCTTT. Translated: CSVVRGTEAFF.

The J gene is TRBJ2-5, the V gene TRBV18; D might be TRBD1 (6 bases). The CDR3 has 14 residues. Trimming cost V 3 bases and J 4 bases, with 12 bases left between them. Germline CDR1 KGHSH, CDR2 LQKENI. Written as DNA, the CDR3 is TGTGCCAGCTCACCTACAGGGTTCCGAGAGACCCAGTACTTC. This translates into CASSPTGFRETQYF.

This clone was found a few times. The chain links TRBV7-6 to TRBJ1-2; 7 bases fit TRBD1. Germline-derived CDR1 and CDR2 are SGHVS and FNYEAQ. V lost 1 base, J lost 2 bases, and 7 bases stayed unmatched. The CDR3 sequence is 16 residues long. CDR3 in amino acids: CASSLGPRGTNYGYTF. CDR3 DNA sequence: TGTGCCAGCAGCTTAGGCCCCAGGGGGACCAACTATGGCTACACCTTC. The complete variable domain, with remaining parts taken from reference TRBV7-6 and TRBJ1-2, reads GAGVSQSPRYKVTKRGQDVALRCDPISGHVSLYWYRQALGQGPEFLTYFNYEAQQDKSGLPNDRFSAERPEGSISTLTIQRTEQRDSAMYRCASSLGPRGTNYGYTFGSGTRLTVV.